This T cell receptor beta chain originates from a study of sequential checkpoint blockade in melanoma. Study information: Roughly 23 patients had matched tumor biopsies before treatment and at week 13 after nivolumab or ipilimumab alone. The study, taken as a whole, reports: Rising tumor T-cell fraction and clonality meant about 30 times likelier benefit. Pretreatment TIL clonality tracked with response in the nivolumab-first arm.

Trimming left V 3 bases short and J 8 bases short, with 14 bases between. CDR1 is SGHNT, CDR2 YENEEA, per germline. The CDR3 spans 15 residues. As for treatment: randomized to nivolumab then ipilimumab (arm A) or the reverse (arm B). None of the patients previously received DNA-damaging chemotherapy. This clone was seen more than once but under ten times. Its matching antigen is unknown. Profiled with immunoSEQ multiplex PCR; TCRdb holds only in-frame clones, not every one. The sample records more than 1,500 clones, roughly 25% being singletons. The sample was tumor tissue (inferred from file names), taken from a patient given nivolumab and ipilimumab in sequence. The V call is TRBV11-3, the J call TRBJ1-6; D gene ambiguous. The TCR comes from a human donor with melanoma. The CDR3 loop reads CASSLAEGTYSPLHF. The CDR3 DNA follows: TGTGCCAGCAGCTTGGCCGAGGGCACCTATTCACCCCTCCACTTT.